This T cell receptor beta chain was obtained from a study of T cells in localized non-small cell lung cancer. This CDR3 region has 14 residues. Germline CDR1 is MNHGY and CDR2 is SAAAGT. The trim removed 5 bases at V and 3 bases at J, leaving 6 bases unmatched. By sample share, this clone is medium-sized. Measured with immunoSEQ multiplex PCR; TCRdb has only the in-frame clones, and not every one. The table lists over 2,500 clones, under 30% of them singletons. The clonotype comes from a male donor older than 55 with stage II squamous cell lung carcinoma. The V gene is TRBV6-8, the J gene TRBJ2-7; 8 bases fit TRBD2. The specimen comprised lung tumor tissue, sampled before any cancer treatment. CDR3 in DNA: TGTGCCAGCAGTCGTAGCGGGGCTTACTACGAGCAGTACTTC. Residues: CASSRSGAYYEQYF.